The clone carrying this T cell receptor (beta chain) appeared a few times. The antigen is not known. Germline V lookup: CDR1 MNHEY, CDR2 SVGEGT. This CDR3 comprises 18 residues. J lost 2 bases, V lost 2 bases, and 11 bases had no gene match. This sample stems from a study of blood T cells in healthy people across ages. Donors were systemically healthy Caucasian individuals from Russia aged roughly 6 to 100 years. Drawn from each donor were 7.5 to 10 milliliters of peripheral blood. A sample-barcoded 5' primer and a J-beta primer mix were used in a second PCR of roughly 6 to 12 cycles. Every single cDNA molecule received a tag from a template-switch adaptor with 12 random nucleotides. TCRdb used MiXCR to reprocess the 5' RACE reads, holding one entry per CDR3 protein. The table records about 680,000 distinct CDR3 sequences, over 45% of them present only once. Study results and caveats: Whereas aged donors had fewer naive CD4+ cells, long-lived donors had more of them and higher diversity.

This chain uses TRBV6-2 or TRBV6-3 with TRBJ2-4; 8 bases agree with TRBD1. This TCR was recovered from a woman aged 60-75 years in good health. The sequenced material came from blood. CDR3 region: CASSYSWPGQGTKNIQYF. Written as DNA, the CDR3 is TGTGCCAGCAGTTACAGTTGGCCAGGACAGGGTACCAAAAACATTCAGTACTTC.